The sequence of this TCR beta chain was determined in a study of shared clonotypes between healthy human individuals. Naive CD8 cells were CD45RO-negative, positively selected for CCR7, excluding terminally differentiated effector memory CD45RA+ cells. This clone was found once. Other DNA sequences of this sample code for an identical CDR3. The assay was immunoSEQ multiplex PCR, and TCRdb's table has in-frame clones only and misses some. The data show roughly 890,000 clones, 80% to 95% seen once. The germline V and J ends were trimmed by 3 bases and 2 bases, with 5 bases remaining between them. From germline, CDR1 is SEHNR and CDR2 FQNEAQ (reference sequence). The CDR3 loop spans 12 amino acids.

The receptor was derived from a man between 25 and 39 years old in good health. J is TRBJ2-7 and V is TRBV7-9; D is uncertain. The specimen sequenced was naive CD8+ T cells sorted from blood. CDR3: CASSLGAYEQYF. The CDR3 nucleotides read TGTGCCAGCAGCTTGGGCGCCTACGAGCAGTACTTC.